Sequencing of this T cell receptor beta chain was carried out in a study of T cell repertoires in aging, cancer and after chemotherapy. This clonotype was seen more than once but under ten times. Its antigen remains unknown. Peripheral blood genomic DNA, not sorted cells or RNA, was the template. Multiplex touch-down PCR with TRB-A/B primers amplified rearranged V-D-J TRB sequences. TCRdb redid the calling of the multiplex PCR reads with MiXCR, one entry per CDR3 protein. The sample shows approximately 1,300 distinct CDR3 sequences, approximately 28% of them seen only once. V lost 5 bases and J lost 2, with 18 bases in between. Germline-derived CDR1 and CDR2 are SGHAT and FQNNGV. The CDR3 is 16 amino acids. Overall study findings and caveats: Healthy donors lost TCR diversity with age mainly through richness, cancer patients through richness and evenness.

Sample: blood. This chain joins TRBV11-2 and TRBJ1-1; D gene unclear. The TCR originated in a human donor with a solid tumor. CDR3 protein: CASSNQLWDKNTEAFF. CDR3 bases: TGTGCCAGCAGCAATCAGCTATGGGATAAAAACACTGAAGCTTTCTTT.